Below are 11 T cell receptor beta chains sequenced from a single sample in a study of blood T cell repertoires in COVID-19. Assay: immunoSEQ multiplex PCR; the TCRdb copy retains only in-frame clones and omits some. The data hold about 230,000 clones, with about 87% observed a single time. The specimen sequenced was PBMCs or T cells enriched from blood (not recorded which). These receptors all stem from a woman aged 40 to 55 with acute COVID-19.

This clone is a singleton in its sample. The CDR3 loop reads CASSPAGMSDEQYV. In nucleotides, the CDR3 is TGTGCCAGCAGCCCAGCGGGAATGTCCGACGAGCAGTACGTC. This chain links TRBV6-5 with TRBJ2-7, with TRBD2 matching 7 bases. Germline CDR1 is MNHEY and CDR2 is SVGAGI. This CDR3 region has 14 residues. V dropped 6 bases and J dropped 5; count of bases not matched to a gene: 10.

The V and J genes are TRBV19 and TRBJ1-1; 7 nucleotides line up with TRBD1. CDR1 is LNHDA, CDR2 SQIVND, per germline (reference sequence). With 7 bases clipped from V and 3 bases from J, the junction kept 8 bases outside the gene matches. The CDR3 sequence is 14 residues long. CDR3 DNA: TGTGCCAGTACCCTAGGACAGGCGGACACTGAAGCTTTCTTT. Translating it yields CASTLGQADTEAFF.

This clone appeared once. The chain has TRBV5-4 and TRBJ2-6; D unclear. Trimming left V 3 bases short and J 2 bases short, with 9 bases between. Germline values: CDR1 SGHNT, CDR2 YYREEE (reference sequence). CDR3 size: 15 residues. CDR3: CASSSLSAGANVLTF. The CDR3 coding sequence is TGTGCCAGCAGCTCCCTCTCGGCTGGGGCCAACGTCCTGACTTTC.

V usage is TRBV5-6 and J usage is TRBJ1-2, with 7 bases aligning to TRBD1. V lost 4 bases to trimming and J lost 5 bases; unmatched junction nucleotides: 8. The CDR3 sequence is 14 residues long. Germline assignment: CDR1 SGHDT and CDR2 YYEEEE. The CDR3, as DNA: TGTGCCAGCAGCAGAGACAGGGTTGGGTATGGCTACACCTTC. Translating gives CASSRDRVGYGYTF.

The J gene is TRBJ2-7, the V gene TRBV19; tentative D call: TRBD2 (5 bases). Trimming shortened V by 1 base and J by 6 bases, and 10 bases separated the two germline ends. CDR3 size: 13 residues. Looked up from germline, CDR1 is LNHDA and CDR2 is SQIVND (reference sequence). CDR3 protein: CASSIGEGLEQYV. The CDR3 bases are TGTGCCAGTAGTATAGGCGAGGGCCTCGAGCAGTACGTC.

V is TRBV19 and J is TRBJ1-5, with unresolved D. The V gene lost 6 bases and the J gene lost 10 bases, with 10 bases spanning the gap. The CDR3 is 11 residues long. The V gene's germline CDR1 is LNHDA and CDR2 SQIVND (reference sequence). The CDR3 is CASRDGLPQHF. The CDR3 nucleotides are TGTGCCAGTAGGGACGGACTACCCCAGCATTTT.

The genes are TRBV21-1 and TRBJ1-1. TRBV21-1 is a documented pseudogene. The CDR3 is made up of 13 amino acids. CDR3 sequence (DNA): TGTGCCAGCAGCAAAGAGGCGGGAACTGAAGCTTTCTTT. Its protein product is CASSKEAGTEAFF.

The chain employs TRBV19 and TRBJ1-3; D uncertain. CDR3 length: 12 amino acids. With 10 bases removed from V and 4 bases from J, the gap between germline ends came to 11 bases. From germline, CDR1 is LNHDA and CDR2 SQIVND (reference sequence). The CDR3 loop is CATNSGGNTIYF. CDR3 nucleotide sequence: TGTGCCACCAACTCGGGGGGAAACACCATATATTTT. Combining the CDR3 with reference TRBV19 and TRBJ1-3 gives the whole variable domain DGGITQSPKYLFRKEGQNVTLSCEQNLNHDAMYWYRQDPGQGLRLIYYSQIVNDFQKGDIAEGYSVSREKKESFPLTVTSAQKNPTAFYLCATNSGGNTIYFGEGSWLTVV.

This chain uses TRBV6-6 with TRBJ1-2; tentatively, D is TRBD1 (5 bases). This CDR3 spans 14 amino acids. V lost 0 bases and J lost 4, with 9 bases in between. Germline loops: CDR1 MNHNY, CDR2 SVGAGI (reference sequence). For the CDR3, the DNA is TGTGCCAGCAGTTACTCAATAGGGGTCTATGGCTACACCTTC. This codes for CASSYSIGVYGYTF.

The chain joins TRBV7-9 to TRBJ1-1, with 8 bases identical to TRBD1. The V gene's germline CDR1 is SEHNR and CDR2 FQNEAQ (reference sequence). The CDR3 extends over 17 amino acids. With V trimmed by 4 bases and J by 1 base, 11 bases remained unmatched. Written as DNA, the CDR3 is TGTGCCAGCAGCTCCAGTTCCGGACAGGGCCCGAACACTGAAGCTTTCTTT. Its protein product is CASSSSSGQGPNTEAFF.

This chain uses TRBV7-9 with TRBJ1-1, with no clear D. The V end lost 3 bases, the J end lost 4 bases, and 12 bases lay between the germline ends. Germline V gene sequence: CDR1 SEHNR, CDR2 FQNEAQ (reference sequence). CDR3 size: 14 residues. In nucleotides, the CDR3 is TGTGCCAGCAGCTTTAGGACGGAGGGCACTGAAGCTTTCTTT. Its translation: CASSFRTEGTEAFF. Based on the CDR3 plus reference TRBV7-9 and TRBJ1-1, the full variable domain is DTGVSQNPRHKITKRGQNVTFRCDPISEHNRLYWYRQTLGQGPEFLTYFQNEAQLEKSRLLSDRFSAERPKGSFSTLEIQRTEQGDSAMYLCASSFRTEGTEAFFGQGTRLTVV.